What follows are 30 T cell receptor beta chains derived from one specimen sequenced in a study of CD4 T cells in relation to SARS-CoV-2 and coronaviruses. Unexposed donor CD4+ T cells date from about 2011-2018, before the COVID-19 pandemic. The method was immunoSEQ multiplex PCR; TCRdb's version includes in-frame clones alone and lacks a portion of them. The sample lists 55,000 to 75,000 clones, around 87% occurring once. The sequencing input was memory CD4+ T cells from PBMCs. All receptors come from a human donor in good health.

The V and J genes are TRBV2 and TRBJ2-7; 10 positions match TRBD2. V gave up 6 bases and J gave up 1 base; unmatched junction bases: 9. This CDR3 has 16 residues. The germline gives CDR1 SNHLY, CDR2 FYNNEI. CDR3 in amino acids: CASRGSSGRGSYEQYF. The CDR3, as DNA: TGTGCCAGCAGGGGGTCTAGCGGGAGAGGGTCCTACGAGCAGTACTTC.

The chain links TRBV4-3 to TRBJ2-2; D is uncertain. V was clipped by 0 bases and J by 4 bases, with 18 bases between them. This CDR3 contains 18 residues. The germline gives CDR1 LGHNA, CDR2 YSLEER. The CDR3 bases are TGCGCCAGCAGCCAAGATAGGCAGCCTATGGCTGGCACCGGGGAGCTGTTTTTT. It translates to CASSQDRQPMAGTGELFF.

V and J are TRBV9 and TRBJ1-3; D uncertain. Germline V gene sequence: CDR1 SGDLS, CDR2 YYNGEE. With 3 bases removed from V and 1 base from J, the gap between germline ends came to 11 bases. This CDR3 is built from 15 residues. CDR3 nucleotides: TGTGCCAGCAGCGCCGGAGGCTTATCTGGAAACACCATATATTTT. Protein sequence: CASSAGGLSGNTIYF.

The genes are TRBV24-1 and TRBJ2-3; 14 bases agree with TRBD2. The junction had 4 bases not matched to a gene; V was cut back by 4 bases and J by 5 bases. Germline lookup yields CDR1 KGHDR and CDR2 SFDVKD. The CDR3 totals 16 residues. CDR3 protein: CATSDRTSGGRDTQYF. In nucleotides, the CDR3 is TGTGCCACCAGTGACCGGACTAGCGGGGGGAGAGATACGCAGTATTTT.

The chain recombines TRBV19 with TRBJ2-7; 9 nucleotides match TRBD2. CDR3 length: 17 residues. Germline assignment: CDR1 LNHDA and CDR2 SQIVND (reference sequence). Trimming at V came to 1 base and at J to 1 base, leaving 8 bases not matched to a gene. Written as DNA, the CDR3 is TGTGCCAGTAGTATAGCTCCCGCTAGCGGGGAATCCTACGAGCAGTACTTC. As protein: CASSIAPASGESYEQYF.

This sequence joins TRBV7-9 and TRBJ1-3, with D unresolved. The CDR3 totals 14 residues. The germline V and J ends were trimmed by 1 base and 0 bases, with 4 bases remaining between them. Per germline, CDR1 SEHNR and CDR2 FQNEAQ (reference sequence). The CDR3 spells CASSLDGSGNTIYF. DNA of the CDR3: TGTGCCAGCAGCTTAGACGGCTCTGGAAACACCATATATTTT.

This chain connects TRBV4-3 to TRBJ1-4; tentatively, D is TRBD1 (5 bases). CDR1 LGHNA and CDR2 YSLEER come from the germline V gene. Between the trimmed V and J ends, which lost 1 base and 3 bases, there was a span of 6 bases. This CDR3 has 14 amino acids. As DNA, the CDR3 is TGCGCCAGCAGCCAAGTAGGGGCTAATGAAAAACTGTTTTTT. This gives the protein CASSQVGANEKLFF.

As DNA, the CDR3 is TGTGCCAGCAGCCGTTTCGGACAGTCCAGACTCCTCATGAACACTGAAGCTTTCTTT. This codes for CASSRFGQSRLLMNTEAFF. The J gene is TRBJ1-1, the V gene TRBV7-9; D is perhaps TRBD1 (6 bases). This CDR3 is 19 amino acids long. Per germline, CDR1 SEHNR and CDR2 FQNEAQ (reference sequence). Trimming took 5 bases from V and 0 from J, leaving 25 bases between them.

The gene calls are TRBV2 and TRBJ2-7; 8 nucleotides match TRBD1. Per germline, CDR1 SNHLY and CDR2 FYNNEI. The length of the CDR3 is 13 residues. Losses at the gene ends were 3 bases for V and 10 bases for J; bases not matched to a gene: 8. The CDR3 bases are TGTGCCAGCAGTGATGTTGGACAGGGTCTCCAGTACTTC. Its protein product is CASSDVGQGLQYF.

The chain recombines TRBV20-1 with TRBJ1-2; D is undetermined. The CDR3 has 14 amino acids. V lost 3 bases and J lost 8, with 19 bases in between. Germline CDR1 reads DFQATT; CDR2 reads SNEGSKA (reference sequence). CDR3 sequence (DNA): TGCAGTGCTAGTGCTGTGCGGGAAGGAAAAGGCTACACCTTC. Amino acids: CSASAVREGKGYTF.

The chain links TRBV24-1 to TRBJ1-2; 11 nucleotides agree with TRBD1. Losses at the gene ends were 4 bases for V and 6 bases for J; bases not matched to a gene: 6. Germline V gene lookup returns CDR1 KGHDR and CDR2 SFDVKD. The CDR3 runs to 15 residues. The CDR3 sequence is CATSDPGQGAHGYTF. Here the CDR3 DNA reads TGTGCCACCAGTGACCCCGGACAGGGGGCGCATGGCTACACCTTC.

The chain combines TRBV6-2 or TRBV6-3 with TRBJ2-7; 7 nucleotides align to TRBD1. CDR1 and CDR2 from the germline V gene are MNHEY and SVGEGT. CDR3 size: 14 residues. Unmatched junction bases numbered 3, after V lost 2 bases and J lost 2 bases. CDR3 nucleotide sequence: TGTGCCAGCAGTTACCGGACAGGACCCTACGAGCAGTACTTC. This encodes CASSYRTGPYEQYF.

This chain joins TRBV27 and TRBJ1-2; 7 bases fit TRBD1. The CDR3 runs to 13 residues. V trimming: 3 bases; J trimming: 4 bases; junction bases outside the gene matches: 2. Germline-derived CDR1 and CDR2 are MNHEY and SMNVEV (reference sequence). CDR3 region: CASSFSGGYGYTF. In DNA form, the CDR3 reads TGTGCCAGCAGTTTTTCAGGGGGCTATGGCTACACCTTC.

This clone has a single count. The chain uses TRBV7-3 and TRBJ1-2; a possible D gene is TRBD1 (5 bases). The length of the CDR3 is 15 residues. The germline gives CDR1 SGHTA, CDR2 FQGTGA. With 1 base removed from V and 1 base from J, the gap between germline ends came to 10 bases. The CDR3 nucleotides are TGTGCCAGCAGCTTAAGGGGGGAGAGTAACTATGGCTACACCTTC. It codes for CASSLRGESNYGYTF.

The chain carries TRBV4-1 and TRBJ1-6, with TRBD1 as a possible D gene (5 bases). Per the germline V gene, CDR1 is MGHRA and CDR2 is YSYEKL. The length of the CDR3 is 15 residues. V was cut by 0 bases and J by 13 bases, with 16 bases left in between. The CDR3 nucleotides are TGCGCCAGCAGCCAAGAGGCCTCGGCAGGGACTCCCCTCCACTTT. This sequence encodes CASSQEASAGTPLHF.

J is TRBJ1-2 and V is TRBV3-1 (or the pseudogene TRBV3-2); D perhaps matches TRBD1 (5 bases). V gave up 8 bases and J gave up 10 bases, with 17 bases separating them. Germline lookup yields CDR1 LGHDT and CDR2 YNNKEL (reference sequence). The CDR3 length is 12 residues. Written as DNA, the CDR3 is TGTGCCAGCCGAGGGGCGGCCCCGTACTACACCTTC. Translating it yields CASRGAAPYYTF.

This clone appeared a few times. This sequence joins TRBV11-2 and TRBJ1-2; possible D gene TRBD1, 6 bases. This CDR3 has 12 amino acids. Germline assignment: CDR1 SGHAT and CDR2 FQNNGV. V lost 5 bases, J lost 5 bases, and 9 bases lay in between. This CDR3 reads CASSRRGYGYTF. The DNA of the CDR3 is TGTGCCAGCAGCCGCAGGGGTTATGGCTACACCTTC.

CDR3 residues: CASSPGYQETQYF. The CDR3 region has the DNA TGCGCCAGCAGCCCCGGGTACCAAGAGACCCAGTACTTC. The rearrangement links TRBV5-1 to TRBJ2-5, with no clear D. V was clipped by 4 bases and J by 0 bases, with 7 bases between them. Germline lookup yields CDR1 SGHRS and CDR2 YFSETQ. CDR3 length: 13 residues.

This chain joins TRBV7-2 and TRBJ1-5; D is uncertain. V lost 5 bases and J 4 bases, leaving 9 bases between the germline ends. The CDR3 runs 13 residues. Germline V gene lookup returns CDR1 SGHTA and CDR2 FQGNSA. CDR3 residues: CASSVQFNQPQHF. As DNA, the CDR3 is TGTGCCAGCAGCGTCCAGTTTAATCAGCCCCAGCATTTT.

The chain links TRBV6-2 or TRBV6-3 to TRBJ2-1, with 9 bases aligning to TRBD2. The germline V gene has CDR1 MNHEY and CDR2 SVGEGT. The V segment lost 2 bases and the J segment 8 bases; nucleotides outside the gene matches: 10. This CDR3 is 16 amino acids long. The CDR3 DNA is TGTGCCAGCAGTTACCCTCCGCCGGGACTAGCCTATGAGCAGTTCTTC. Translating gives CASSYPPPGLAYEQFF.

The count of this clone is one. V gene TRBV5-6 combines with J gene TRBJ1-2; D is unclear. This CDR3 has 13 residues. The germline V gene encodes CDR1 SGHDT and CDR2 YYEEEE. V was trimmed by 2 bases and J by 6 bases, leaving 11 bases between them. CDR3 sequence reads: CASSFRGHHGYTF. The CDR3 DNA sequence: TGTGCCAGCAGCTTCAGAGGGCACCATGGCTACACCTTC.

This CDR3 reads CASSFPSGGGKYEQYF. DNA of the CDR3: TGTGCCAGCAGTTTCCCTAGCGGGGGGGGCAAGTACGAGCAGTACTTC. J is TRBJ2-7 and V is TRBV28; TRBD2 matches 12 bases. J was trimmed by 4 bases and V by 3 bases; bases with no gene match: 7. CDR1 MDHEN and CDR2 SYDVKM come from the germline V gene. The CDR3 has 16 residues.

The chain employs TRBV4-2 and TRBJ1-4; D is undetermined. Between the trimmed V and J ends, which lost 0 bases and 1 base, there was a span of 3 bases. This CDR3 spans 14 amino acids. CDR1 and CDR2 (germline): LGHNA, YNFKEQ. In DNA form, the CDR3 reads TGTGCCAGCAGCCAAGATATAACTAATGAAAAACTGTTTTTT. It is translated as CASSQDITNEKLFF.

This sequence joins TRBV30 and TRBJ1-4, with 7 positions matching TRBD1. The CDR3 spans 16 residues. J gave up 0 bases and V 8 bases, and 12 bases lay outside the gene matches. Germline-derived CDR1 and CDR2 are GTSNPN and SVGIG (reference sequence). CDR3 in amino acids: CAGLNSGTATNEKLFF. The DNA of the CDR3 is TGTGCCGGACTAAATTCCGGGACAGCAACTAATGAAAAACTGTTTTTT.

The genes are TRBV12-3 or TRBV12-4 and TRBJ2-7, with D maybe TRBD1 (5 bases). With 1 base removed from V and 6 bases from J, the gap between germline ends came to 10 bases. This CDR3 contains 13 residues. CDR3 sequence reads: CASSLGTPLEQYF. The CDR3 DNA sequence: TGTGCCAGCAGTTTAGGGACACCTCTCGAGCAGTACTTC.

The genes are TRBV18 and TRBJ1-1; D is undetermined. Trimming took off 3 bases at V and 1 base at J, with 6 bases between the two ends. The CDR3 length is 13 residues. CDR1 is KGHSH, CDR2 LQKENI, per germline. The CDR3 DNA follows: TGTGCCAGCTCACCGGCCCAGAACACTGAAGCTTTCTTT. Residues: CASSPAQNTEAFF.

The J gene is TRBJ2-5, the V gene TRBV6-6; D is possibly TRBD1 (6 bases). The CDR3 consists of 12 residues. Germline assignment: CDR1 MNHNY and CDR2 SVGAGI (reference sequence). The V gene lost 6 bases and the J gene lost 5 bases, with 10 bases spanning the gap. The CDR3 spells CASRAGAETQYF. As DNA, the CDR3 is TGTGCCAGCAGGGCAGGGGCTGAGACCCAGTACTTC.

The chain couples TRBV28 to TRBJ1-2; 7 nucleotides align to TRBD1. The CDR3 spans 15 residues. Germline-derived CDR1 and CDR2 are MDHEN and SYDVKM. V dropped 7 bases and J dropped 2; count of bases not matched to a gene: 10. As DNA, the CDR3 is TGTGCCAGCATTCCTCAGGGACAGCCGAACTATGGCTACACCTTC. Its translation: CASIPQGQPNYGYTF.

The CDR3 loop reads CASSYRLAGEVGDTQYF. CDR3 in DNA: TGTGCCAGCAGTTACCGACTAGCGGGAGAGGTGGGAGATACGCAGTATTTT. This chain uses TRBV6-2 or TRBV6-3 with TRBJ2-3; 12 bases fit TRBD2. This CDR3 spans 17 amino acids. Losses at the gene ends were 2 bases for V and 5 bases for J; bases not matched to a gene: 8. Germline CDR1 and CDR2: MNHEY and SVGEGT.

The chain has TRBV6-5 and TRBJ1-6, with 9 bases aligning to TRBD1. V gave up 7 bases and J gave up 6 bases; unmatched junction bases: 7. The V gene's germline CDR1 is MNHEY and CDR2 SVGAGI. CDR3 length: 15 residues. In DNA, the CDR3 is TGTGCCAGCACCGCCCCGGGACAGGGTAATTCACCCCTCCACTTT. Its translation is CASTAPGQGNSPLHF.